This T cell receptor (beta chain) was retrieved from a study of human T cells and chemical hapten exposure. Study-level information: For the approximately 25-week duration of the study, patients were given weekly doses of diphenylcyclopropenone on the scalp. Broader study findings: More PT1 expanded TCRs went with higher patch test scores.

Time point in this sample: pre-sensitization, week 0. Treatment here: therapeutic diphenylcyclopropenone sensitization with weekly scalp DPC. CDR1 and CDR2 (germline): LGHDT, YNNKEL (reference sequence). V gave up 1 base and J gave up 1 base, with 16 bases separating them. CDR3 size: 17 residues. This clonotype was seen only a few times. Antigen specificity is unknown. In TCRdb, the RACE reads were re-called with MiXCR into one record per CDR3 protein. The repertoire holds 240,000 or so distinct CDR3 sequences, with approximately 8.6% as singletons. The source was whole blood, collected in connection with sensitization to the hapten diphenylcyclopropenone (DPC). The chain employs TRBV3-1 and TRBJ1-1; D unresolved. The TCR comes from a middle-aged woman with alopecia areata. Some clones in this sample may be carry-over from other donors' samples. The CDR3, as DNA: TGTGCCAGCAGCCAAGGGGTTGCGGCAGGCCGGAACACTGAAGCTTTCTTT. Protein: CASSQGVAAGRNTEAFF.